These 3 T cell receptor beta chains were sequenced from one sample in a study of cytomegalovirus exposure and HLA in healthy donors. The PCR made use of 60 Vbeta and 13 Jbeta primers. Libraries were prepared by immunoSEQ multiplex PCR; TCRdb keeps only in-frame clonotypes and omits some of them. Here the sample spans roughly 150,000 clones, around 85% being singletons. Sequenced sample: PBMCs. The receptors stem from a man in his fifties in good health and CMV-seropositive.

The chain is built from TRBV28 and TRBJ1-5; TRBD1 is a possible D gene (6 bases). Deletions cut 7 bases from V and 0 bases from J, with 19 bases between. The length of the CDR3 is 17 residues. Per germline, CDR1 MDHEN and CDR2 SYDVKM. CDR3 in DNA: TGTGCCAGCATTGGGGGGGCCATACATTATAGCAATCAGCCCCAGCATTTT. This sequence encodes CASIGGAIHYSNQPQHF.

This clone was seen a handful of times. The rearrangement joins TRBV9 to TRBJ2-1; possible D gene TRBD2, 6 bases. V dropped 6 bases and J dropped 0 bases, with 10 bases sitting between them. This CDR3 comprises 14 residues. CDR1 and CDR2 (germline): SGDLS, YYNGEE. This chain's CDR3 is CASNRGSSYNEQFF. In DNA, the CDR3 is TGTGCCAGCAATCGGGGGAGCTCCTACAATGAGCAGTTCTTC.

The rearrangement links TRBV6-1 to TRBJ2-7; 7 nucleotides agree with TRBD1. The CDR3 is made up of 14 amino acids. V gave up 6 bases and J gave up 0 bases; unmatched junction bases: 5. Germline V lookup: CDR1 MNHNS, CDR2 SASEGT. The CDR3 spells CASSTTGSSYEQYF. The CDR3 DNA sequence: TGTGCCAGCAGCACGACAGGGAGCTCCTACGAGCAGTACTTC.